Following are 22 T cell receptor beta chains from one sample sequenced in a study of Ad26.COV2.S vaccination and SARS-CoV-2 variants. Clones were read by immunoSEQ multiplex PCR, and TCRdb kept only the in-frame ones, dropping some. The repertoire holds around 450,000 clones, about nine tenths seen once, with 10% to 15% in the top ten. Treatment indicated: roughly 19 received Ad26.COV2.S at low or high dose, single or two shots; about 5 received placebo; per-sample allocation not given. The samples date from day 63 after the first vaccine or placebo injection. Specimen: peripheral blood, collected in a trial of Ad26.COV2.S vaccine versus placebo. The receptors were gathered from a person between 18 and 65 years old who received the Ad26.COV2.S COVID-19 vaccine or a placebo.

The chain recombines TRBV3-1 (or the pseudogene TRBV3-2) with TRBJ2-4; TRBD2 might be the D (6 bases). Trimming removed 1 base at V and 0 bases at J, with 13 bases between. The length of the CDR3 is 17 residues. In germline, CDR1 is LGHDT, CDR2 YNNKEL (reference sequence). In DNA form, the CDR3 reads TGTGCCAGCAGCCAAGTGGGGCGGGACTTAGCCAAAAACATTCAGTACTTC. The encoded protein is CASSQVGRDLAKNIQYF.

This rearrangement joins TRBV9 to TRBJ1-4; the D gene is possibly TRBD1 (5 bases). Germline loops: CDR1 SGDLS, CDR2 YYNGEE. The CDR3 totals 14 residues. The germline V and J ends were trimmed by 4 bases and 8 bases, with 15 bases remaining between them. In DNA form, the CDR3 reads TGTGCCAGCAGCTCCGGGACGAGGCAGGAAAAACTGTTTTTT. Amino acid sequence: CASSSGTRQEKLFF.

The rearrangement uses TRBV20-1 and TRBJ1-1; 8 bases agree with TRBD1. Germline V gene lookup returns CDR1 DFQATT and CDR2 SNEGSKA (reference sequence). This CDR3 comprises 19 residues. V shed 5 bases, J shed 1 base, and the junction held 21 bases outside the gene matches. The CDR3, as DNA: TGCAGTGCTTGTGGGACAGGCGGGGGAATCTTAAGTTGGAACACTGAAGCTTTCTTT. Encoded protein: CSACGTGGGILSWNTEAFF.

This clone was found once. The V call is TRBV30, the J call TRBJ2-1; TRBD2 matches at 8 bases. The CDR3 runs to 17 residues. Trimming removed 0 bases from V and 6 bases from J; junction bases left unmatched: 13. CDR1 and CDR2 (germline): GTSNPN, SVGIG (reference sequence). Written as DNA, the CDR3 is TGTGCCTGGAGTGTCCTAATTCCGGGACTAGGGACCAATGAGCAGTTCTTC. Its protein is CAWSVLIPGLGTNEQFF.

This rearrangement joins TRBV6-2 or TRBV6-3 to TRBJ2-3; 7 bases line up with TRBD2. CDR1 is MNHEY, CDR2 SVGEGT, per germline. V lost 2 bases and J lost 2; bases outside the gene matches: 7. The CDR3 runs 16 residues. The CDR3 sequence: CASSYGMGLLTDTQYF. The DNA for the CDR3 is TGTGCCAGCAGTTACGGGATGGGACTACTCACAGATACGCAGTATTTT.

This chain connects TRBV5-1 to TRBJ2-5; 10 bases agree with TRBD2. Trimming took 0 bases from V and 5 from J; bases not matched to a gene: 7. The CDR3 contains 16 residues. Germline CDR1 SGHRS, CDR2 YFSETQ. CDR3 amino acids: CASSLAVTAGGETQYF. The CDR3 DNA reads TGCGCCAGCAGCTTGGCTGTAACAGCGGGAGGGGAGACCCAGTACTTC.

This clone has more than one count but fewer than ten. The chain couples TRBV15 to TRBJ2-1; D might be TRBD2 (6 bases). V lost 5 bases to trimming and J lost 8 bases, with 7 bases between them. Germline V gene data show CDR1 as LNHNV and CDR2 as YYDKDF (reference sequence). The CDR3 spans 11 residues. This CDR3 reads CATSGGDEQFF. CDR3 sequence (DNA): TGTGCCACCAGCGGCGGGGATGAGCAGTTCTTC.

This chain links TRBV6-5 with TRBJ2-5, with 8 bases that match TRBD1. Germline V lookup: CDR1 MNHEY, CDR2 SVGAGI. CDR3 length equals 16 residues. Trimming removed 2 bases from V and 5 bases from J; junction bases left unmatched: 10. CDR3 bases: TGTGCCAGCAGTTACGGGACAGGTGGCAGAGGGGAGACCCAGTACTTC. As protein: CASSYGTGGRGETQYF.

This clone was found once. CDR3 sequence (DNA): TGTGCCAGCAGCGTAGGACTAGCGGGAGACCATGAGCAGTTCTTC. Its protein product is CASSVGLAGDHEQFF. The chain employs TRBV9 and TRBJ2-1; 12 positions match TRBD2. The CDR3 is made up of 15 amino acids. Germline CDR1 SGDLS, CDR2 YYNGEE. The V and J ends lost 0 bases and 8 bases, in that order; junction bases with no gene match: 3.

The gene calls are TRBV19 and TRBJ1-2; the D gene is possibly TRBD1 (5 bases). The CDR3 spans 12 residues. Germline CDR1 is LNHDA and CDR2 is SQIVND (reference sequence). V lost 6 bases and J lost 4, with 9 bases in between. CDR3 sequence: CASSGAFYGYTF. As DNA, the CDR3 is TGTGCCAGTAGCGGGGCCTTCTATGGCTACACCTTC.

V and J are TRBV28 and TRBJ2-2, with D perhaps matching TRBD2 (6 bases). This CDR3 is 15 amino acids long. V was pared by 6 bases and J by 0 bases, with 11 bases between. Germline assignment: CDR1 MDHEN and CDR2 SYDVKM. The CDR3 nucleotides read TGTGCCAGCAGCAATTGGGGGGCGAACACCGGGGAGCTGTTTTTT. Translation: CASSNWGANTGELFF.

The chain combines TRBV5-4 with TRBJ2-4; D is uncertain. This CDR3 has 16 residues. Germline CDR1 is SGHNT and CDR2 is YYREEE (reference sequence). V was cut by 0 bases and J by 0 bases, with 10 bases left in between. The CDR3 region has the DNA TGTGCCAGCAGCTTGGGTACTACCCTAGCCAAAAACATTCAGTACTTC. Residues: CASSLGTTLAKNIQYF.

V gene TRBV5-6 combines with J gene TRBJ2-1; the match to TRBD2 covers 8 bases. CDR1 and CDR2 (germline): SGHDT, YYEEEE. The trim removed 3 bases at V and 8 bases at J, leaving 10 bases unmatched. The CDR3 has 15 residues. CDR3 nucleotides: TGTGCCAGCAGCTGGGGGAGCGGGAGTATCGATGAGCAGTTCTTC. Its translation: CASSWGSGSIDEQFF.

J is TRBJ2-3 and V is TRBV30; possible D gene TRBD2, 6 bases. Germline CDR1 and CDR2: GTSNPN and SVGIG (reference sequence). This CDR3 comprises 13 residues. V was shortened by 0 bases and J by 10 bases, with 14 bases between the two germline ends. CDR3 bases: TGTGCCTGGAGTGTACGCGGGGAGAGCGCGCAGTATTTT. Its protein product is CAWSVRGESAQYF.

The CDR3 DNA reads as TGCAGCTCCCGGGACTCTTACAATGAGCAGTTCTTC. Its translation: CSSRDSYNEQFF. V gene TRBV29-1 combines with J gene TRBJ2-1, with D tentatively TRBD2 (6 bases). V was shortened by 8 bases and J by 4 bases, with 12 bases between the two germline ends. This CDR3 is built from 12 residues. Germline lookup yields CDR1 SQVTM and CDR2 ANQGSEA.

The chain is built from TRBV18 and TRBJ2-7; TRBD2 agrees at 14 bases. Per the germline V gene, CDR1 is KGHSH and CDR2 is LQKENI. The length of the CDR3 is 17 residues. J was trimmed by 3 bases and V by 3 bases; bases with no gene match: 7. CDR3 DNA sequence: TGTGCCAGCTCACCGGGGACAGGGACTAGCGGGAGCTACGAGCAGTACTTC. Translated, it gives CASSPGTGTSGSYEQYF.

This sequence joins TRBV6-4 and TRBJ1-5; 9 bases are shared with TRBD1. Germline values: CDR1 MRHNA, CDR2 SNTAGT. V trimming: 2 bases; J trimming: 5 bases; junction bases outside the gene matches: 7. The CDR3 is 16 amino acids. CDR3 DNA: TGTGCCAGCAGTGACAGGAGATGGACAGGGGATCAGCCCCAGCATTTT. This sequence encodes CASSDRRWTGDQPQHF.

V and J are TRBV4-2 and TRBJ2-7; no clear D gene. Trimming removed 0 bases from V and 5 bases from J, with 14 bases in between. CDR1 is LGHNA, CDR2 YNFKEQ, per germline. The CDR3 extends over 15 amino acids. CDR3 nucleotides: TGTGCCAGCAGCCAAGATAGGGCAGACTCGAACGAGCAGTACTTC. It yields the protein CASSQDRADSNEQYF.

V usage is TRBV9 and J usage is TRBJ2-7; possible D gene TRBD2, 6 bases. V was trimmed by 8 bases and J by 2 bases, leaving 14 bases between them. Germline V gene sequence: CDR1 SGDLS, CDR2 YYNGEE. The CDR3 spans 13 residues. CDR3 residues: CARSGEAPYEQYF. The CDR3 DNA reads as TGTGCCAGGTCGGGAGAGGCCCCCTACGAGCAGTACTTC.

CDR3: CASSQAAQGANEQYF. In nucleotides, the CDR3 is TGCGCCAGCAGCCAAGCTGCCCAGGGGGCGAACGAGCAGTACTTC. The genes are TRBV4-1 and TRBJ2-7; TRBD1 aligns across 8 bases. Germline V lookup: CDR1 MGHRA, CDR2 YSYEKL. V lost 1 base and J lost 5; bases outside the gene matches: 7. The CDR3 consists of 15 residues.

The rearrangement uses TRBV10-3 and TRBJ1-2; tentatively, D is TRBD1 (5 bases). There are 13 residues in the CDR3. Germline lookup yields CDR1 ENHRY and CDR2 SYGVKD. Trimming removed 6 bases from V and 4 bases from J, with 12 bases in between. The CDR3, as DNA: TGTGCCATCAGAACGGACACCCTCTATGGCTACACCTTC. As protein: CAIRTDTLYGYTF.

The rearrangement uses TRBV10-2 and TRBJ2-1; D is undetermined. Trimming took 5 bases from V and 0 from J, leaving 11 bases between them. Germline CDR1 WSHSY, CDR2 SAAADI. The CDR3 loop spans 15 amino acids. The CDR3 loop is CASSMDPSSYNEQFF. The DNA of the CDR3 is TGCGCCAGCAGTATGGACCCAAGCTCCTACAATGAGCAGTTCTTC.